This TCR beta chain was obtained from a study of blood T cell repertoires in COVID-19. Across the study: The samples span acute and convalescent COVID-19 from the United States, Italy and Spain. T cells, B-cell-depleted T cells, or PBMCs provided the cDNA or gDNA that served as material.

This clone was detected only a few times. Per the study methods: It was from reference gene primer amplification that nucleated cell counts were estimated. Some clones are missing from TCRdb's copy, which holds only in-frame ones; the method was immunoSEQ multiplex PCR. Clone size and V and J calls were adopted from that table, with D and trimming inferred from the DNA. This table has 200,000 to 250,000 clones, more than 80% appearing once. Enrolment of Seattle patients took place during active infection, and they were followed longitudinally. V lost 4 bases, J lost 3 bases, and 3 bases stayed unmatched. Germline values: CDR1 LNHDA, CDR2 SQIVND (reference sequence). The CDR3 spans 14 residues.

The sequenced sample was peripheral blood. The TCR sequence derives from a man in his thirties or forties with COVID-19, enrolled during active disease. This chain links TRBV19 with TRBJ1-1, with TRBD1 identical over 9 bases. The CDR3 protein is CASSNRGQDTEAFF. The DNA of the CDR3 is TGTGCCAGTAGTAACAGGGGGCAGGACACTGAAGCTTTCTTT.